The 19 T cell receptor beta chains presented below share a single source sample, sequenced in a study of regulatory T cells in long-lasting Graves disease. With iRepertoire HTBI primers and Arm-PCR of CDR3 regions, TCR beta libraries were built. TCRdb reprocessed the multiplex PCR reads via MiXCR and lists one record per CDR3 protein. The sample yields about 530,000 distinct CDR3 sequences, around 16% seen once. Time point specified: newly diagnosed GD, antithyroid drugs for less than 3 months. From PBMCs, RNA was extracted and then used to make the TCR library. The sample also formed part of further work on T cells in Graves' hyperthyroidism and ophthalmopathy.

The input for sequencing was peripheral blood mononuclear cells (PBMCs), taken at new diagnosis, from a patient treated with antithyroid drugs. The receptors here all came from a middle-aged woman with Graves disease.

This chain connects TRBV9 to TRBJ2-2; either TRBD1 or TRBD2 may supply D (5 bases each). Trimming removed 0 bases from V and 4 bases from J, with 7 bases in between. This CDR3 is built from 14 residues. Germline V gene data show CDR1 as SGDLS and CDR2 as YYNGEE. CDR3 sequence reads: CASSVAGSTGELFF. The CDR3 DNA is TGTGCCAGCAGCGTAGCAGGGAGCACCGGGGAGCTGTTTTTT.

This clonotype was detected ten times or more. One junction end does not reproduce the germline sequence, and a read error may be involved. V and J are TRBV11-3 and TRBJ1-4, with D unresolved. This CDR3 is 15 amino acids long. Germline V lookup: CDR1 SGHNT, CDR2 YENEEA. The CDR3 reads CASSLDNGRYEKLFF. In DNA, the CDR3 is TGTGCCAGCAGTTTAGATAACGGAAGATATGAAAAACTGTTTTTT. The variable domain in full, completed from reference TRBV11-3 and TRBJ1-4, reads EAGVVQSPRYKIIEKKQPVAFWCNPISGHNTLYWYLQNLGQGPELLIRYENEEAVDDSQLPKDRFSAERLKGVDSTLKIQPAELGDSAVYLCASSLDNGRYEKLFFGSGTQLSVL.

Notes on this clonotype: This may be a read error, as it is one base from a much larger clone. This rearrangement joins TRBV10-3 to TRBJ2-7, with D perhaps matching TRBD1 (5 bases). The V gene lost 6 bases and the J gene lost 6 bases, with 15 bases spanning the gap. Germline-derived CDR1 and CDR2 are ENHRY and SYGVKD. The CDR3 sequence is 13 residues long. Here the CDR3 DNA reads TGTGCCATCAGGATGGACACCGCCTGCGAGCAGTACTTC. Its translation is CAIRMDTACEQYF.

This clonotype was observed a few times. In DNA form, the CDR3 reads TGCGCCAGCAGCTTGACACTCCACGAGGGCATTCAGTACTTC. It encodes CASSLTLHEGIQYF. The chain uses TRBV5-1 and TRBJ2-4; D might be TRBD2 (5 bases). The CDR3 is 14 amino acids. Trimming cost V 1 base and J 9 bases, with 14 bases left between them. Germline CDR1 and CDR2: SGHRS and YFSETQ.

Ten or more counts support this clonotype. This chain links TRBV6-5 with TRBJ1-1, with D unresolved. V was clipped by 2 bases and J by 1 base, with 5 bases between them. The CDR3 has 13 amino acids. Per germline, CDR1 MNHEY and CDR2 SVGAGI. The CDR3 loop is CASSYDGNTEAFF. The CDR3 DNA sequence: TGTGCCAGCAGTTACGATGGGAACACTGAAGCTTTCTTT.

The rearrangement links TRBV19 to TRBJ2-5; 7 bases align to TRBD2. V gave up 6 bases and J gave up 2 bases; unmatched junction bases: 3. Looked up from germline, CDR1 is LNHDA and CDR2 is SQIVND (reference sequence). The CDR3 consists of 13 residues. CDR3 amino acids: CASRGTIQETQYF. In nucleotides, the CDR3 is TGTGCCAGTAGGGGGACTATACAAGAGACCCAGTACTTC. The full variable domain, in which reference TRBV19 and TRBJ2-5 provide the parts outside the CDR3, is DGGITQSPKYLFRKEGQNVTLSCEQNLNHDAMYWYRQDPGQGLRLIYYSQIVNDFQKGDIAEGYSVSREKKESFPLTVTSAQKNPTAFYLCASRGTIQETQYFGPGTRLLVL.

This clonotype has at least ten counts. This CDR3 reads CASSHPRARNGYTF. The CDR3 nucleotides read TGCGCCAGCAGCCATCCTAGGGCAAGGAATGGCTACACCTTC. The J gene is TRBJ1-2, the V gene TRBV4-1; no reliable D call. Germline V gene data show CDR1 as MGHRA and CDR2 as YSYEKL. CDR3 size: 14 residues. V was pared by 3 bases and J by 6 bases, with 14 bases between.

The V gene is TRBV5-1, the J gene TRBJ1-1; 8 nucleotides line up with TRBD1. CDR1 and CDR2 from the germline V gene are SGHRS and YFSETQ. The CDR3 contains 15 residues. Trimming removed 2 bases from V and 7 bases from J; junction bases left unmatched: 10. The CDR3 DNA follows: TGCGCCAGCAGCTTTGATTATACAGGGGGAATTGAAGCTTTCTTT. Amino acids: CASSFDYTGGIEAFF.

This clonotype has at least ten counts. This chain joins TRBV6-1 and TRBJ1-1; unclear D gene. V was pared by 6 bases and J by 6 bases, with 2 bases between. Germline V CDR1 and CDR2: MNHNS, SASEGT. This CDR3 is built from 9 residues. The CDR3 here is CASSPEAFF. The CDR3 bases are TGTGCCAGCAGCCCTGAAGCTTTCTTT.

V usage is TRBV19 and J usage is TRBJ1-5; the D is unclear. Germline V lookup: CDR1 LNHDA, CDR2 SQIVND (reference sequence). There are 14 residues in the CDR3. With 4 bases removed from V and 0 bases from J, the gap between germline ends came to 7 bases. The CDR3 DNA sequence: TGTGCCAGTAGTAAGTATTATAGCAATCAGCCCCAGCATTTT. Amino acid sequence: CASSKYYSNQPQHF.

This clonotype was found many times. The rearrangement uses TRBV7-9 and TRBJ1-5, with D possibly being TRBD1 (5 bases). Germline loops: CDR1 SEHNR, CDR2 FQNEAQ (reference sequence). V was clipped by 6 bases and J by 3 bases, with 15 bases between them. The CDR3 consists of 15 residues. As DNA, the CDR3 is TGTGCCAGCAGTACCGGGACGGAACTCAATCAGCCCCAGCATTTT. It codes for CASSTGTELNQPQHF.

This chain connects TRBV19 to TRBJ1-2, with D possibly being TRBD1 (5 bases). The V gene lost 0 bases and the J gene lost 8 bases, with 16 bases spanning the gap. This CDR3 region has 15 residues. Germline V lookup: CDR1 LNHDA, CDR2 SQIVND (reference sequence). The CDR3 sequence is CASSIDARTTGGYTF. In DNA, the CDR3 is TGTGCCAGTAGTATAGATGCCCGAACCACAGGCGGCTACACCTTC.

Note on this clonotype: This probably arose from a read error, given a far larger clone one base away. This chain uses TRBV12-3 or TRBV12-4 with TRBJ2-4; D is undetermined. The CDR3 has 15 amino acids. This CDR3 reads CANSDLQLAKNIQYF. DNA of the CDR3: TGTGCCAACAGTGACCTTCAGTTAGCCAAAAACATTCAGTACTTC.

This clonotype was seen at least ten times. The chain links TRBV28 to TRBJ2-1; D gene unclear. Trimming left V 6 bases short and J 5 bases short, with 20 bases between. CDR1 is MDHEN, CDR2 SYDVKM, per germline. The CDR3 is 16 amino acids. This chain's CDR3 is CASSSSSVGTHNEQFF. The CDR3 DNA follows: TGTGCCAGCAGCTCATCGAGTGTTGGAACCCACAATGAGCAGTTCTTC.

This clonotype was seen only a few times. This sequence joins TRBV18 and TRBJ2-7; the D is unclear. The CDR3 covers 14 residues. Germline CDR1 and CDR2: KGHSH and LQKENI. The V gene lost 2 bases and the J gene lost 6 bases, with 14 bases spanning the gap. The CDR3 here is CASSPMGLNGEQYF. CDR3 bases: TGTGCCAGCTCACCAATGGGGTTGAACGGCGAGCAGTACTTC.

At least ten counts were recorded for this clonotype. V usage is TRBV15 and J usage is TRBJ2-2; 11 positions agree with TRBD2. Germline CDR1 is LNHNV and CDR2 is YYDKDF (reference sequence). V shed 9 bases and J 3 bases; nucleotides not matched to a gene: 12. This CDR3 comprises 17 residues. The CDR3 is CATGGSTSGGYTGELFF. CDR3 bases: TGTGCCACGGGGGGCAGCACTAGCGGGGGATACACCGGGGAGCTGTTTTTT. The variable domain in full, completed from reference TRBV15 and TRBJ2-2, reads DAMVIQNPRYQVTQFGKPVTLSCSQTLNHNVMYWYQQKSSQAPKLLFHYYDKDFNNEADTPDNFQSRRPNTSFCFLDIRSPGLGDTAMYLCATGGSTSGGYTGELFFGEGSRLTVL.

V is TRBV5-8 and J is TRBJ1-4; TRBD1 aligns across 7 bases. CDR3 length: 13 residues. Trimming took 4 bases from V and 13 from J; bases not matched to a gene: 10. Germline V CDR1 and CDR2: SGHTS, YDEGEE. The CDR3 DNA reads as TGTGCCAGCAGCGCAGGGACAGCCGGGGGACTGTTTTTT. Protein: CASSAGTAGGLFF.

This clonotype was counted at least ten times. The V and J genes are TRBV11-2 and TRBJ2-2, with 9 bases aligning to TRBD1. This CDR3 region has 17 residues. Per germline, CDR1 SGHAT and CDR2 FQNNGV. V gave up 5 bases and J gave up 5 bases; unmatched junction bases: 12. CDR3: CASSLTGGVGWTGELFF. CDR3 coding DNA: TGTGCCAGCAGCCTAACAGGGGGCGTGGGATGGACCGGGGAGCTGTTTTTT.

The chain uses TRBV3-1 and TRBJ2-3, with 10 bases fitting TRBD1. Germline trimming cut 4 bases from V and 1 base from J; bases unmatched to any gene: 5. The length of the CDR3 is 16 residues. Germline-derived CDR1 and CDR2 are LGHDT and YNNKEL (reference sequence). CDR3 in amino acids: CASSPRTGGRTDTQYF. CDR3 DNA sequence: TGTGCCAGCAGCCCCCGGACAGGGGGTCGCACAGATACGCAGTATTTT.